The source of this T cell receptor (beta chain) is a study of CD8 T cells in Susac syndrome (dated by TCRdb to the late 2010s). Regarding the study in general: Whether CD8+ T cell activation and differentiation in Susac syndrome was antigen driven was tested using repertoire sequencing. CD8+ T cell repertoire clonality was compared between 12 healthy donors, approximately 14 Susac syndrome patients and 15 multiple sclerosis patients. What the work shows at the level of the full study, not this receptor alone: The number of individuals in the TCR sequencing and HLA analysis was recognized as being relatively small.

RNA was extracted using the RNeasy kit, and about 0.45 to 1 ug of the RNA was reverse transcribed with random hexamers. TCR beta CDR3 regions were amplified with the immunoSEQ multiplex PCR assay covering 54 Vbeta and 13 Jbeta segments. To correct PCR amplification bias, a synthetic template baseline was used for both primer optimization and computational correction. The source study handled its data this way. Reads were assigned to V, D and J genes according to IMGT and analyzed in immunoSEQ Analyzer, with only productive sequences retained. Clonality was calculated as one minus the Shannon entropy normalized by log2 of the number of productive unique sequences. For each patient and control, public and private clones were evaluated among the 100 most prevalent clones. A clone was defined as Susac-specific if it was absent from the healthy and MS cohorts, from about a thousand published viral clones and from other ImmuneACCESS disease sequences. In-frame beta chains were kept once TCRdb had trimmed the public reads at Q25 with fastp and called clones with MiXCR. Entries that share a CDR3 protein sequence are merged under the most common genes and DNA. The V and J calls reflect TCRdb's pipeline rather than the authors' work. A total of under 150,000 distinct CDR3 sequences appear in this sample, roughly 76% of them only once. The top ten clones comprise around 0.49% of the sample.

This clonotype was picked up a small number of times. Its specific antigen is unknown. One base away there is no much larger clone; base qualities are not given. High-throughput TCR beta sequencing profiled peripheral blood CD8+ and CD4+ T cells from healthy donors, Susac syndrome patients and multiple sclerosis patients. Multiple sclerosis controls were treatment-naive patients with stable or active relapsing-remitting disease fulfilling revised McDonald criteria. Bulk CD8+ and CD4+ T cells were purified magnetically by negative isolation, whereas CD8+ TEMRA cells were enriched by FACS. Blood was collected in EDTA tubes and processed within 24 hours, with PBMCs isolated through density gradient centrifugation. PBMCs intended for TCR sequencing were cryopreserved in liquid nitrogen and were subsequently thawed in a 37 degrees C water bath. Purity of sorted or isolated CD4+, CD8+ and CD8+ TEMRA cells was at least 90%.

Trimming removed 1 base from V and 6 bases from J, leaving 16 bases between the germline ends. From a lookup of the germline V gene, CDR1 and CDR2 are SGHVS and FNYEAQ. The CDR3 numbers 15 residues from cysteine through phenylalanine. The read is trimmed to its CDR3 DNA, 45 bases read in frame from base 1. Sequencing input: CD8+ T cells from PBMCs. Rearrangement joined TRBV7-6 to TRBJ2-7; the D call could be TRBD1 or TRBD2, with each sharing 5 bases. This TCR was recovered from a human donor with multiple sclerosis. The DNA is TGTGCCAGCAGCTTAGAATGGGACCGGGATGGCGAGCAGTACTTC. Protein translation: CASSLEWDRDGEQYF.